This passage covers 5 T cell receptor beta chains from one sample sequenced in a study of blood T cell repertoires in COVID-19. Data came from immunoSEQ multiplex PCR; TCRdb stores just in-frame clones and leaves some out. Here the sample spans approximately 77,000 clones, approximately 90% being singletons. Sequenced sample: peripheral blood. Receptors originate from a man aged 45 to 65 with active COVID-19.

The V call is TRBV19, the J call TRBJ2-3; 7 positions agree with TRBD2. CDR3 length: 15 amino acids. Trimming cost V 9 bases and J 4 bases; bases outside gene matches: 13. CDR1 LNHDA and CDR2 SQIVND come from the germline V gene (reference sequence). Here the CDR3 DNA reads TGTGCCAGCGCGGCGGGGGATCGGAGGGCAGATACGCAGTATTTT. Protein: CASAAGDRRADTQYF. Drawing the rest from reference TRBV19 and TRBJ2-3, the complete variable domain is DGGITQSPKYLFRKEGQNVTLSCEQNLNHDAMYWYRQDPGQGLRLIYYSQIVNDFQKGDIAEGYSVSREKKESFPLTVTSAQKNPTAFYLCASAAGDRRADTQYFGPGTRLTVL.

Worth noting for this clone: Compared with germline, one end of the junction differs, possibly owing to a read error. This rearrangement joins TRBV27 to TRBJ2-5, with 9 positions matching TRBD1. From germline, CDR1 is MNHEY and CDR2 SMNVEV (reference sequence). The CDR3 sequence is 13 residues long. This chain's CDR3 is CASRQTSGTGINF. DNA of the CDR3: TGTGCCAGCCGCCAAACCTCCGGGACAGGGATAAACTTC.

In this sample, this clone turned up once. The rearrangement joins TRBV9 to TRBJ1-5; 10 bases line up with TRBD1. The CDR3 loop spans 16 amino acids. Germline CDR1 reads SGDLS; CDR2 reads YYNGEE. V lost 4 bases to trimming and J lost 0 bases; unmatched junction nucleotides: 4. Here the CDR3 reads CASSFGTGDSNQPQHF. The CDR3 region has the DNA TGTGCCAGCAGCTTCGGGACAGGGGATAGCAATCAGCCCCAGCATTTT.

This clone is labeled as medium-sized. The rearrangement uses TRBV2 and TRBJ1-1; D perhaps matches TRBD1 (5 bases). V was cut by 6 bases and J by 4 bases, with 21 bases left in between. Germline CDR1 and CDR2: SNHLY and FYNNEI. CDR3 size: 16 residues. The CDR3 DNA reads as TGTGCCAGCAGAACAGGTGAGGGGCGGGGGAGCACTGAAGCTTTCTTT. It yields the protein CASRTGEGRGSTEAFF.

This chain joins TRBV20-1 and TRBJ1-3, with no clear D. V lost 5 bases and J 8 bases, leaving 7 bases between the germline ends. The germline gives CDR1 DFQATT, CDR2 SNEGSKA (reference sequence). The length of the CDR3 is 10 residues. The CDR3 region is CSASQDTIYF. For the CDR3, the DNA is TGCAGTGCTTCCCAGGACACCATATATTTT.